The 3 T cell receptor beta chains below all came from one sample that was sequenced in a study of blood T cell repertoires in COVID-19 (dated by TCRdb to 2018 to 2020). Receptors were amplified or captured by the immunoSEQ multiplex PCR assay. This immuneACCESS table, as held by TCRdb, lists in-frame sequences with V and J called but not all clones. Of the missing ones, under half trace to an unresolved V gene in checked studies; the others have no known cause. The table for this sample lists about 150,000 clones; around 91% of them were counted only once. The top ten clones comprise 15% of the sample. Sequencing was done on a sample of peripheral blood. The source is a woman between 40 and 55 years old with acute or convalescent COVID-19.

The chain joins TRBV7-9 to TRBJ2-7; weak D call: TRBD1 (5 bases). The CDR3 covers 13 residues. The V gene's germline CDR1 is SEHNR and CDR2 FQNEAQ (reference sequence). Trimming removed 5 bases from V and 3 bases from J, with 11 bases in between. CDR3 region: CASSLPTDYEQYF. For the CDR3, the DNA is TGTGCCAGCAGCCTCCCGACAGACTACGAGCAGTACTTC.

This rearrangement joins TRBV3-1 (or the pseudogene TRBV3-2) to TRBJ2-1; TRBD2 might be the D (6 bases). Germline-derived CDR1 and CDR2 are LGHDT and YNNKEL (reference sequence). Deletions cut 4 bases from V and 2 bases from J, with 15 bases between. The CDR3 covers 16 residues. The CDR3 DNA sequence: TGTGCCAGCAGCCCGAACCGGGGGTTAGCCTACAATGAGCAGTTCTTC. This encodes CASSPNRGLAYNEQFF.

This chain links TRBV11-2 with TRBJ2-6, with D uncertain. Germline CDR1 and CDR2: SGHAT and FQNNGV. V shed 1 base and J shed 0 bases, with 10 bases lying between them. The CDR3 totals 17 residues. CDR3 bases: TGTGCCAGCAGCTTAGCATTTCTAAGCTCTGGGGCCAACGTCCTGACTTTC. Its protein product is CASSLAFLSSGANVLTF.